The present TCR beta chain was sequenced within a study of blood T cell repertoires in COVID-19. Whole-study context: Samples taken during acute and convalescent COVID-19 were collected in the United States, Italy and Spain. Sources were T cells, B-cell-depleted T cells, or PBMCs; the material itself was cDNA or gDNA.

Authors' methods: Scientists estimated how many nucleated cells there were by amplifying reference gene primers. Method: immunoSEQ multiplex PCR; TCRdb's copy keeps in-frame clones and lacks some. V, J and clone size reflect that table, while D and trimming were determined from the DNA. The profile covers about 59,000 clones, with around 80% appearing a single time and approximately 3.5% taken by the ten largest. This CDR3 has 14 residues. V gave up 1 base and J gave up 5 bases; unmatched junction bases: 2. CDR1 and CDR2 from the germline V gene are SGHTA and FQGNSA. The TCR was taken from a man aged 60 to 69 with acute or convalescent COVID-19. The rearrangement uses TRBV7-2 and TRBJ2-1, with 7 bases that match TRBD1. Sequencing was done on a sample of peripheral blood. CDR3 sequence (DNA): TGTGCCAGCAGCTTAGAAGGGGGCCACAATGAGCAGTTCTTC. Its translation is CASSLEGGHNEQFF.